A selection of T cell receptor beta chains follows, all from one sample in a study of Ad26.COV2.S vaccination and SARS-CoV-2 variants. Produced via immunoSEQ multiplex PCR; TCRdb's table is partial and in-frame only. The table lists about 350,000 clones, around nine tenths of them singletons. The sequencing used peripheral blood, collected in a trial of Ad26.COV2.S vaccine versus placebo. The receptors come from a person aged 18-65 years who received the Ad26.COV2.S COVID-19 vaccine or a placebo. Each CDR3 is given with its conserved first and last residue. D genes are given only for firm matches. Clone size is stated in some rows and not others, as once, few, many or a class when expanded.

>TRBV5-1|TRBD1|TRBJ2-2|-|14
TGCGCCAGCAGGGACAGGGTAAACACCGGGGAGCTGTTTTTT
CASRDRVNTGELFF
>TRBV29-1|-|TRBJ2-6|-|13
TGCAGCGCCGTAGGTTACGGGGCCAACGTCCTGACTTTC
CSAVGYGANVLTF
>TRBV9|TRBD2|TRBJ2-3|-|15
TGTGCCAGCAGCGTAGTGACGGGGGGTTCCGATACGCAGTATTTT
CASSVVTGGSDTQYF
>TRBV7-9|-|TRBJ1-2|-|15
TGTGCCGTCATCGGGGGACTAGGAGTTAACTATGGCTACACCTTC
CAVIGGLGVNYGYTF
>TRBV7-7|-|TRBJ2-2|-|15
TGTGCTAGCAGCTTAGTCTCCCCAGGAGTAGGGGAGCTGTTTTTT
CASSLVSPGVGELFF
>TRBV6-5|-|TRBJ1-1|once|14
TGTGCCAGCAGTTACGACCCCACGGGCACTGAAGCTTTCTTT
CASSYDPTGTEAFF
>TRBV7-9|-|TRBJ2-3|-|15
TGTGCCAGCAGCTTAGAGGGTTCAGCAACAGATACGCAGTATTTT
CASSLEGSATDTQYF
>TRBV6-5|TRBD1|TRBJ1-1|-|16
TGTGCCAGCAGTTACTATCCGGGACAGGAGAACACTGAAGCTTTCTTT
CASSYYPGQENTEAFF
>TRBV3-1/TRBV3-2|-|TRBJ2-5|-|12
TGTGCCAGCAGCCACAGGGCAGAGACCCAGTACTTC
CASSHRAETQYF
>TRBV30|-|TRBJ2-7|-|13
TGTGCCTGGAGTCTACCGAGCCTCTTCGAGCAGTACTTC
CAWSLPSLFEQYF
>TRBV5-5|TRBD2|TRBJ2-1|-|18
TGTGCCAGCAGCCCTACATTGATCCTAGCGGGGGGCCACAATGAGCAGTTCTTC
CASSPTLILAGGHNEQFF
>TRBV4-3|TRBD1|TRBJ2-7|-|15
TGCGCCAGCAGCCAAGGGTCCGGGACAGTAGACGAGCAGTACTTC
CASSQGSGTVDEQYF
>TRBV13|-|TRBJ1-3|once|14
TGTGCCAGCAGCTTTGAGGGCGGGGTAAACACCATATATTTT
CASSFEGGVNTIYF
>TRBV19|-|TRBJ1-4|-|16
TGTGCCAGTAGTATAGATCCGGGATTACCTAATGAAAAACTGTTTTTT
CASSIDPGLPNEKLFF
>TRBV19|-|TRBJ1-1|-|16
TGTGCCAGTAGTATCCCGGCAGGGGCGAGGAACACTGAAGCTTTCTTT
CASSIPAGARNTEAFF
>TRBV28|-|TRBJ1-1|many|16
TGTGCCAGCAGTTTTCTGAGTTCAGACATGAACACTGAAGCTTTCTTT
CASSFLSSDMNTEAFF
>TRBV13|-|TRBJ2-2|-|13
TGTGCCAGCAGCTTCAGGAGGACCGGGGAGCTGTTTTTT
CASSFRRTGELFF
>TRBV4-3|-|TRBJ1-2|few|14
TGCGCCAGCAGCTTTGACAGATTTAACTATGGCTACACCTTC
CASSFDRFNYGYTF
>TRBV2|TRBD2|TRBJ2-3|-|15
TGTGCCAGCAGTCAGAGCGGGGGCCACGCAGATACGCAGTATTTT
CASSQSGGHADTQYF
>TRBV9|TRBD2|TRBJ2-5|-|14
TGTGCCAGCAGCGTAGCGGTAGCGGGGGATCTACAGTACTTC
CASSVAVAGDLQYF
>TRBV4-3|TRBD1|TRBJ1-1|-|16
TGCGCCAGCAGCCAAGTTGGCAGGGGGCTCGGCACTGAAGCTTTCTTT
CASSQVGRGLGTEAFF
>TRBV27|-|TRBJ2-3|-|11
TGTGCCAGCAGTTGGGGAGATACGCAGTATTTT
CASSWGDTQYF
>TRBV28|-|TRBJ2-7|-|13
TGTGCCAGCAGCTCACAGGTAGACGACGAGCAGTACTTC
CASSSQVDDEQYF
>TRBV15|-|TRBJ2-1|-|16
TGTGCCACCAGCAGAGAAGGGCGGACCTCCTACAATGAGCAGTTCTTC
CATSREGRTSYNEQFF
>TRBV5-1|-|TRBJ1-2|-|13
TGCGCCAGCAGCCCCGGTCTGGACTATGGCTACACCTTC
CASSPGLDYGYTF
>TRBV10-1|TRBD1|TRBJ2-7|-|14
TGCGCCAGCAGTGCGGCAGGGGGCGGCTACGAGCAGTACTTC
CASSAAGGGYEQYF
>TRBV20-1|TRBD2|TRBJ2-1|-|14
TGCAGTGCTAGTCCTAGCGGGAGCGTCAATGAGCAGTTCTTC
CSASPSGSVNEQFF
>TRBV19|TRBD2|TRBJ2-2|once|17
TGTGCCAGTAGTATAGATCGGACTAGGTGGGTCACCGGGGAGCTGTTTTTT
CASSIDRTRWVTGELFF
>TRBV7-2|TRBD1|TRBJ1-6|-|18
TGTGCCAGCAGCCCAGAGTGGACAGGGGTACATTATAATTCACCCCTCCACTTT
CASSPEWTGVHYNSPLHF
>TRBV6-2/TRBV6-3|TRBD2|TRBJ2-5|-|17
TGTGCCAGCAGTTACGGGGGAGCGGGAGGCCCCCAAGAGACCCAGTACTTC
CASSYGGAGGPQETQYF
>TRBV9|-|TRBJ1-5|-|15
TGTGCCAGCAGCGTATCCCCCGGGGGGAGTCAGCCCCAGCATTTT
CASSVSPGGSQPQHF
>TRBV11-2|-|TRBJ1-2|-|13
TGTGCCAGCAGTACTAGCCGTGAGTCAGGCTACACCTTC
CASSTSRESGYTF
>TRBV7-9|TRBD2|TRBJ2-5|-|17
TGTGCCAGCAGCTCAAGGAGGGGAGGGCCAGAGAAAGAGACCCAGTACTTC
CASSSRRGGPEKETQYF
>TRBV6-6|-|TRBJ1-3|-|16
TGTGCCAGCAGTTGGGGGGGAGGGAGAGGAGGAAACACCATATATTTT
CASSWGGGRGGNTIYF
>TRBV19|TRBD1|TRBJ1-2|-|15
TGTGCCAGTAGTAAATCCGGGACAGAGACGCGGGGCTACACCTTC
CASSKSGTETRGYTF
>TRBV28|-|TRBJ1-5|-|17
TGTGCCAGCAGTCCTCGGGAGGGGCTTGGGGGCAATCAGCCCCAGCATTTT
CASSPREGLGGNQPQHF
>TRBV19|-|TRBJ1-1|-|14
TGTGCCAGTAGTATAACGGGGAGCAGCACTGAAGCTTTCTTT
CASSITGSSTEAFF